Listed here are 19 T cell receptor beta chains from one sample, sequenced in a study of blood T cell repertoires in COVID-19. TCRdb's copy holds only in-frame clones and misses some; the assay was immunoSEQ multiplex PCR. The sample has about 310,000 clones, 90% seen once. Sequenced material: peripheral blood. Every receptor here comes from a woman aged 40-49 years with COVID-19, enrolled during active disease.

The chain is built from TRBV11-3 and TRBJ2-7, with 8 bases matching TRBD1. Germline CDR1 is SGHNT and CDR2 is YENEEA. This CDR3 is 13 amino acids long. V was clipped by 5 bases and J by 5 bases; unmatched bases: 5. The CDR3 loop reads CASSKAGGHEQYF. The CDR3, as DNA: TGTGCCAGCAGCAAGGCAGGGGGCCACGAGCAGTACTTC.

The chain employs TRBV12-3 or TRBV12-4 and TRBJ2-1; no clear D gene. Trimming removed 3 bases from V and 10 bases from J, with 7 bases in between. The CDR3 is 11 amino acids. In DNA, the CDR3 is TGTGCCAGCAGTTTTTCTCCGGAGCAGTTCTTC. This gives the protein CASSFSPEQFF.

The V and J genes are TRBV10-3 and TRBJ2-7, with D possibly TRBD1 on 6 matching bases. The ends were cut back, 10 bases at V and 5 bases at J, with 18 bases in the middle. CDR1 and CDR2 from the germline V gene are ENHRY and SYGVKD. The CDR3 extends over 13 amino acids. CDR3 sequence reads: CATGAGVMDEQYF. The CDR3 nucleotides read TGTGCCACTGGGGCAGGGGTAATGGACGAGCAGTACTTC.

The rearrangement joins TRBV7-9 to TRBJ1-5, with 7 bases lining up with TRBD1. After removal of 0 bases from V and 4 bases from J, the junction contained 9 bases not matched to a gene. The CDR3 totals 17 residues. The germline CDR1 and CDR2 sequences are SEHNR and FQNEAQ (reference sequence). The DNA of the CDR3 is TGTGCCAGCAGCTTAGCCCTATCGGACAGGACGAATCAGCCCCAGCATTTT. It encodes CASSLALSDRTNQPQHF.

The gene calls are TRBV27 and TRBJ2-2, with 8 bases aligning to TRBD2. This CDR3 comprises 17 residues. The ends lost 4 bases at V and 0 bases at J; junction bases unmatched: 7. The germline V gene encodes CDR1 MNHEY and CDR2 SMNVEV (reference sequence). CDR3 in amino acids: CASSWGPGGANTGELFF. CDR3 DNA: TGTGCCAGCAGTTGGGGACCGGGAGGGGCGAACACCGGGGAGCTGTTTTTT.

V is TRBV29-1 and J is TRBJ2-1, with 8 bases matching TRBD2. This CDR3 has 12 amino acids. V was pared by 8 bases and J by 7 bases, with 7 bases of the junction left unmatched. Germline assignment: CDR1 SQVTM and CDR2 ANQGSEA. CDR3 nucleotides: TGCAGCCTGAATCTAGCGGGTAATGAGCAGTTCTTC. This codes for CSLNLAGNEQFF.

J is TRBJ1-1 and V is TRBV4-3; 8 bases align to TRBD1. This CDR3 has 15 residues. In germline, CDR1 is LGHNA, CDR2 YSLEER. The V gene end was trimmed by 0 bases and the J gene end by 5 bases; junction bases not matched to a gene: 5. The CDR3 region is CASSQDQGALTEAFF. Written as DNA, the CDR3 is TGCGCCAGCAGCCAAGATCAGGGGGCGTTAACTGAAGCTTTCTTT.

This clone was seen once. This chain links TRBV6-2 or TRBV6-3 with TRBJ1-2, with D perhaps TRBD1 (6 bases). CDR1 is MNHEY, CDR2 SVGEGT, per germline. This CDR3 is built from 13 residues. The germline V and J ends were trimmed by 6 bases and 5 bases, with 13 bases remaining between them. In nucleotides, the CDR3 is TGTGCCAGCAGCCCCGACAGGATTTATGGCTACACCTTC. Amino acid sequence: CASSPDRIYGYTF.

This clone came up once. This chain joins TRBV7-9 and TRBJ1-3, with D perhaps matching TRBD1 (5 bases). Germline V gene lookup returns CDR1 SEHNR and CDR2 FQNEAQ (reference sequence). Deletions cut 5 bases from V and 0 bases from J, with 14 bases between. The CDR3 extends over 16 amino acids. The CDR3 DNA sequence: TGTGCCAGCAGCCAAGGGTGGGGGGACTCTGGAAACACCATATATTTT. This translates into CASSQGWGDSGNTIYF.

The rearrangement links TRBV29-1 to TRBJ1-6; the D is unclear. From germline, CDR1 is SQVTM and CDR2 ANQGSEA. The V end was cut by 7 bases, the J end by 10 bases, with 23 bases between. The CDR3 is 15 residues long. CDR3 sequence (DNA): TGCAGCGCCGCCATAACATCGGGTGCGGGATCACCCCTCCACTTT. Its protein is CSAAITSGAGSPLHF.

The table lists this clone with a count of one. The V and J genes are TRBV29-1 and TRBJ2-7, with TRBD2 identical over 8 bases. The CDR3 covers 13 residues. Germline trimming cut 0 bases from V and 6 bases from J; bases unmatched to any gene: 4. CDR1 and CDR2 from the germline V gene are SQVTM and ANQGSEA. CDR3 DNA: TGCAGCGTTGAAGAGGCGGGGGGAGGCGAGCAGTACTTC. This gives the protein CSVEEAGGGEQYF.

This chain joins TRBV28 and TRBJ1-2; D remains unclear. Looked up from germline, CDR1 is MDHEN and CDR2 is SYDVKM. Trimming cost V 10 bases and J 0 bases, with 18 bases left between them. CDR3 length: 15 residues. The CDR3 sequence: CATPLSRFANYGYTF. The DNA for the CDR3 is TGTGCCACCCCGCTGAGCCGGTTCGCTAACTATGGCTACACCTTC.

The rearrangement joins TRBV27 to TRBJ1-5, with no clear D. Trimming pared 5 bases from V and 11 bases from J, leaving 16 bases between. The CDR3 is 13 amino acids. Germline values: CDR1 MNHEY, CDR2 SMNVEV (reference sequence). The CDR3 reads CASSTSDMVAQHF. The CDR3 DNA is TGTGCCAGCAGTACCTCCGACATGGTGGCCCAGCATTTT.

The J gene is TRBJ2-7, the V gene TRBV6-6; no reliable D call. The germline V gene encodes CDR1 MNHNY and CDR2 SVGAGI (reference sequence). V gave up 2 bases and J gave up 1 base, with 9 bases separating them. This CDR3 comprises 14 residues. The CDR3 here is CASSYQADSYEQYF. CDR3 DNA: TGTGCCAGCAGTTACCAGGCCGATTCCTACGAGCAGTACTTC.

The genes are TRBV7-2 and TRBJ1-6; 10 nucleotides align to TRBD1. The CDR3 contains 15 residues. J lost 6 bases, V lost 7 bases, and 6 bases had no gene match. The germline V gene encodes CDR1 SGHTA and CDR2 FQGNSA. Here the CDR3 reads CASTLGQGVNSPLHF. In nucleotides, the CDR3 is TGTGCCAGCACCCTAGGACAGGGGGTTAATTCACCCCTCCACTTT.

The chain joins TRBV9 to TRBJ1-2; D not certain. Trimming removed 0 bases from V and 4 bases from J, with 7 bases in between. The CDR3 contains 13 residues. The germline CDR1 and CDR2 sequences are SGDLS and YYNGEE. In DNA form, the CDR3 reads TGTGCCAGCAGCGTAGGCCAGTTCTATGGCTACACCTTC. Protein sequence: CASSVGQFYGYTF.

This chain uses TRBV28 with TRBJ1-1; weak D call: TRBD1 (5 bases). Germline assignment: CDR1 MDHEN and CDR2 SYDVKM. The CDR3 is 13 amino acids. V lost 5 bases and J 11 bases, leaving 18 bases between the germline ends. The CDR3 DNA sequence: TGTGCCAGCAGTAACGGGGGAAGGGCGGAGGCTTTCTTT. Protein product: CASSNGGRAEAFF.

The chain has TRBV5-5 and TRBJ2-4; D possibly corresponds to TRBD2 (5 bases). This CDR3 has 16 amino acids. Germline V gives CDR1 SGHKS, CDR2 YYEKEE (reference sequence). Between the trimmed V and J ends, which lost 1 base and 3 bases, there was a span of 14 bases. Here the CDR3 DNA reads TGTGCCAGCAGCTTGTTAGTATTTAGCGACAAAAACATTCAGTACTTC. Its protein is CASSLLVFSDKNIQYF.

The V and J genes are TRBV7-9 and TRBJ2-2; 8 bases agree with TRBD1. CDR1 and CDR2 (germline): SEHNR, FQNEAQ (reference sequence). The CDR3 loop spans 16 amino acids. J lost 5 bases, V lost 4 bases, and 9 bases had no gene match. CDR3 in amino acids: CASSSGQGTLTGELFF. CDR3 DNA sequence: TGTGCCAGCAGCTCCGGACAGGGAACCCTGACCGGGGAGCTGTTTTTT.